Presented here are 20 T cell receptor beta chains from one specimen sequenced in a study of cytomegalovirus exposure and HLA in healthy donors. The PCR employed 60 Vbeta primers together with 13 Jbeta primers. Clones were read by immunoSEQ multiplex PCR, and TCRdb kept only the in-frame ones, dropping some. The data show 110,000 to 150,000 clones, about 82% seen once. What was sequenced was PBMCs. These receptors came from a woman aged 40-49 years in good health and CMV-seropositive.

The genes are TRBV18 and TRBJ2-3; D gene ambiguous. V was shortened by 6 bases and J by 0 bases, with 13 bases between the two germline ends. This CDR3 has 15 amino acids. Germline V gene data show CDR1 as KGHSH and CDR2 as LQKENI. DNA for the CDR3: TGTGCCAGCTCTCCGGGTTACTCTAGCACAGATACGCAGTATTTT. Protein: CASSPGYSSTDTQYF.

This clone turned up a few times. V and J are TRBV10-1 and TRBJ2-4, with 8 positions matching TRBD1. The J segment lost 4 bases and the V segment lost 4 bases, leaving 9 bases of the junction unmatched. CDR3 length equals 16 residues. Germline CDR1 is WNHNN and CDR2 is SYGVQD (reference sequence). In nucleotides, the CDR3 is TGCGCCAGCAGTGGACGACAGGGGCCTAGGAAAAACATTCAGTACTTC. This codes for CASSGRQGPRKNIQYF.

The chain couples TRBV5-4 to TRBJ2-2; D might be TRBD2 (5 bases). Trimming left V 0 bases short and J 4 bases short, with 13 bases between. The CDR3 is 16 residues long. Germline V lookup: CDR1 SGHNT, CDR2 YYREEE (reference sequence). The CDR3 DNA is TGTGCCAGCAGCTTGGGCCTACTAGGTTCCACCGGGGAGCTGTTTTTT. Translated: CASSLGLLGSTGELFF.

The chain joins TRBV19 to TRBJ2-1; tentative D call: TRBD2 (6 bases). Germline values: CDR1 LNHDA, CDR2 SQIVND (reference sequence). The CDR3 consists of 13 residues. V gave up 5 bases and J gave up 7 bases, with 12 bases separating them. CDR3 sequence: CASSRDSANEQFF. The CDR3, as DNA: TGTGCCAGTAGTCGGGACTCCGCAAATGAGCAGTTCTTC. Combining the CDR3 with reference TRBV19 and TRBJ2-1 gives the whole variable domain DGGITQSPKYLFRKEGQNVTLSCEQNLNHDAMYWYRQDPGQGLRLIYYSQIVNDFQKGDIAEGYSVSREKKESFPLTVTSAQKNPTAFYLCASSRDSANEQFFGPGTRLTVL.

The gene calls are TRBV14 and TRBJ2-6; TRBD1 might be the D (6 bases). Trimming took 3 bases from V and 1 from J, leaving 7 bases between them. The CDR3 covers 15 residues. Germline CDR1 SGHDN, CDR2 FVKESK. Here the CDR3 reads CASSQTGSGANVLTF. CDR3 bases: TGTGCCAGCAGCCAGACAGGTTCTGGGGCCAACGTCCTGACTTTC.

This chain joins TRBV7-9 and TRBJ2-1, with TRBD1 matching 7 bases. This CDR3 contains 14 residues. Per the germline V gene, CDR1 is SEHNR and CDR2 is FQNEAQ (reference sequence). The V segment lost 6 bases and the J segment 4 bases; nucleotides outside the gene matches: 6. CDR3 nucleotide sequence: TGTGCCAGCAGTTCGAGGGGACAGTACAATGAGCAGTTCTTC. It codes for CASSSRGQYNEQFF.

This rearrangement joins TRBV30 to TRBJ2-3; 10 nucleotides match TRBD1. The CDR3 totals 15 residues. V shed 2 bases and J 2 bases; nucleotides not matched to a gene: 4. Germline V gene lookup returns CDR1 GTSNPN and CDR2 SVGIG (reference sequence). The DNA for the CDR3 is TGTGCCTGGAGTTCGGGACAGGGGCTCACAGATACGCAGTATTTT. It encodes CAWSSGQGLTDTQYF. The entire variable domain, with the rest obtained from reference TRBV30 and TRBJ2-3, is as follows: SQTIHQWPATLVQPVGSPLSLECTVEGTSNPNLYWYRQAAGRGLQLLFYSVGIGQISSEVPQNLSASRPQDRQFILSSKKLLLSDSGFYLCAWSSGQGLTDTQYFGPGTRLTVL.

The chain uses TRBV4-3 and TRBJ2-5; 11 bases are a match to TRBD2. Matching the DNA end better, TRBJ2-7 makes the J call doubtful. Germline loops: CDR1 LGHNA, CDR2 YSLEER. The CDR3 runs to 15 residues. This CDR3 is CASSQASGGQYEQYF. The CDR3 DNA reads TGCGCCAGCAGCCAAGCTAGCGGGGGGCAGTACGAGCAGTACTTC.

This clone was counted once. DNA of the CDR3: TGTGCCAGCAGCCCAAAGCGGACTAGCGGGACTAGCACAGATACGCAGTATTTT. Its protein is CASSPKRTSGTSTDTQYF. The chain couples TRBV14 to TRBJ2-3, with 12 bases fitting TRBD2. This CDR3 region has 18 residues. Germline trimming cut 4 bases from V and 0 bases from J; bases unmatched to any gene: 8. CDR1 is SGHDN, CDR2 FVKESK, per germline.

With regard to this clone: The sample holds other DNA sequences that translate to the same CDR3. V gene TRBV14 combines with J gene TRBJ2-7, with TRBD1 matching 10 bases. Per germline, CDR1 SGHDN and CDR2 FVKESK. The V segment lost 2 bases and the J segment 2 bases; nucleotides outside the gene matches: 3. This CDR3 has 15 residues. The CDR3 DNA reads TGTGCCAGCAGCCAATTGGACAGGGGGACCTACGAGCAGTACTTC. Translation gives CASSQLDRGTYEQYF.

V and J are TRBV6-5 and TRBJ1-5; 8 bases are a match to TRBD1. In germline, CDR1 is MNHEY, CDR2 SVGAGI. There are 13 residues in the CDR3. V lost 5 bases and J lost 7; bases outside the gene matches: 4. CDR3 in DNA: TGTGCCAGCAGTGGGACAGGAGGACAGCCCCAGCATTTT. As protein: CASSGTGGQPQHF.

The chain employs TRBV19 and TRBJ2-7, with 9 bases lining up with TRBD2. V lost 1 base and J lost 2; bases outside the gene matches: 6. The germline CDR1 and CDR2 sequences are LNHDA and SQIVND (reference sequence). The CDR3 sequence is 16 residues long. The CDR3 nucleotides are TGTGCCAGTAGTATAGCGACTAGCGGAGCCCCCTACGAGCAGTACTTC. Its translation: CASSIATSGAPYEQYF. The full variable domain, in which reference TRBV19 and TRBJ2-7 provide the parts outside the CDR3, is DGGITQSPKYLFRKEGQNVTLSCEQNLNHDAMYWYRQDPGQGLRLIYYSQIVNDFQKGDIAEGYSVSREKKESFPLTVTSAQKNPTAFYLCASSIATSGAPYEQYFGPGTRLTVT.

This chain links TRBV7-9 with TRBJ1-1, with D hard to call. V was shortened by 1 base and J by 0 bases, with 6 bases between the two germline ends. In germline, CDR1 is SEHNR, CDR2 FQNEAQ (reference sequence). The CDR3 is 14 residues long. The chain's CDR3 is CASSLDIMNTEAFF. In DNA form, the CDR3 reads TGTGCCAGCAGCTTAGACATCATGAACACTGAAGCTTTCTTT.

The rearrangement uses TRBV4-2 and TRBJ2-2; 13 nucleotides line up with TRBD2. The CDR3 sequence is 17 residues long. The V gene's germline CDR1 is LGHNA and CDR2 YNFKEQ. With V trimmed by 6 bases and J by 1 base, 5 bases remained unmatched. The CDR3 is CASSTSGGAVNTGELFF. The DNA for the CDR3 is TGTGCCAGCAGTACTAGCGGGGGGGCAGTGAACACCGGGGAGCTGTTTTTT.

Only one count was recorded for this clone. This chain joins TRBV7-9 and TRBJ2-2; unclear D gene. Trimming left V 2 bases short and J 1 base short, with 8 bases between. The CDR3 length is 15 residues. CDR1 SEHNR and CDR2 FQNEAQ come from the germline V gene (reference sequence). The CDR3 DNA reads TGTGCCAGCAGCTTATCCCACGGGAACACCGGGGAGCTGTTTTTT. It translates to CASSLSHGNTGELFF. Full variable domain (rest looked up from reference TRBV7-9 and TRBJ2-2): DTGVSQNPRHKITKRGQNVTFRCDPISEHNRLYWYRQTLGQGPEFLTYFQNEAQLEKSRLLSDRFSAERPKGSFSTLEIQRTEQGDSAMYLCASSLSHGNTGELFFGEGSRLTVL.

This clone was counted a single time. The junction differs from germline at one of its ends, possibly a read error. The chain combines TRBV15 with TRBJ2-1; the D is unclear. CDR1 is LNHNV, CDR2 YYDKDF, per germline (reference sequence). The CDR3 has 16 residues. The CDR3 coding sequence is TGTGCCACCAGCAGAGATTCCCCGAAAGTGAACAATGGGCAGTTCTTC. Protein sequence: CATSRDSPKVNNGQFF.

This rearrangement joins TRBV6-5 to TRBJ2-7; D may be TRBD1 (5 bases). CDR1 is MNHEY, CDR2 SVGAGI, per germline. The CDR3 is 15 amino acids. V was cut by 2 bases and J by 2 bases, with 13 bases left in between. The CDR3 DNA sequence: TGTGCCAGCAGTTACGACAGCCCGGGCCCCTACGAGCAGTACTTC. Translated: CASSYDSPGPYEQYF.

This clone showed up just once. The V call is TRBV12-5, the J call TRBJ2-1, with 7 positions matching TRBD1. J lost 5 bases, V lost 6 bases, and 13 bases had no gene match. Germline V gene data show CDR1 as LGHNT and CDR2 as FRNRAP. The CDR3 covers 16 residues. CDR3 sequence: CASGGPPGQKNNEQFF. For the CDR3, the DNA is TGTGCTAGTGGGGGGCCACCGGGACAGAAAAACAATGAGCAGTTCTTC.

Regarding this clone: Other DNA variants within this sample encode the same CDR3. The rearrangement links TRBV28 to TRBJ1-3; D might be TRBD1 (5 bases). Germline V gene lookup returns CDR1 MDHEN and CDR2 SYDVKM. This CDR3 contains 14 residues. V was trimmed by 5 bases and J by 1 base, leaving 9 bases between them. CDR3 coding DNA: TGTGCCAGCAGTCCCGGGGGGTCTGGAAACACCATATATTTT. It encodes CASSPGGSGNTIYF. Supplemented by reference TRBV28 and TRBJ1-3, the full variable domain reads DVKVTQSSRYLVKRTGEKVFLECVQDMDHENMFWYRQDPGLGLRLIYFSYDVKMKEKGDIPEGYSVSREKKERFSLILESASTNQTSMYLCASSPGGSGNTIYFGEGSWLTVV.

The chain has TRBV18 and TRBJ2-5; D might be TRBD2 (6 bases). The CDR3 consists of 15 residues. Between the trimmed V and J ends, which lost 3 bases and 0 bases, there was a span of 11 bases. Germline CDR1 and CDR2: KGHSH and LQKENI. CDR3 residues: CASSPGGGDQETQYF. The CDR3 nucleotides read TGTGCCAGCTCACCCGGTGGAGGGGACCAAGAGACCCAGTACTTC.